This TCR beta chain was profiled in a study of T-cell memory formation after mild COVID-19. About the research overall: The study found TCR clusters largely donor specific.

The CDR3 contains 13 residues. Deletions cut 7 bases from V and 10 bases from J, with 17 bases between. TCRdb recomputed calls from the 5' RACE reads with MiXCR, one row per CDR3 protein. This table holds approximately 89,000 distinct CDR3 sequences, about 23% found once. This clonotype was recorded many times. V gene TRBV12-3 or TRBV12-4 combines with J gene TRBJ2-1, with D possibly being TRBD2 (6 bases). The sample was PBMCs or a T cell subset sorted from them (not recorded which). The TCR was taken from a man aged 18 to 30 who had mild COVID-19 (a few samples of this study predate the infection). Cell type and time point are not known. For the CDR3, the DNA is TGTGCCAGCACCCCCTCAACGGCGGGGGAGCAGTTCTTC. Its protein product is CASTPSTAGEQFF.